The 4 T cell receptor beta chains below were found in one sample sequenced in a study of patients and donors after allogeneic stem cell transplantation. TCRdb passed the RT-PCR reads through MiXCR, listing each CDR3 protein once. This sample has approximately 430,000 distinct CDR3 sequences; under 20% occur once, and the top ten carry 7.2%. Sequenced material: blood, either unsorted or a sorted T cell fraction (not recorded which). These receptors were collected from a human donor who was either an allogeneic HSCT recipient or a stem cell or donor lymphocyte infusion donor (not recorded which). It is not recorded whose cells these are; they may come from a transplant donor.

The chain has TRBV27 and TRBJ2-1; a possible D gene is TRBD2 (7 bases). This CDR3 is 12 amino acids long. Per germline, CDR1 MNHEY and CDR2 SMNVEV (reference sequence). Trimming took off 6 bases at V and 9 bases at J, with 12 bases between the two ends. The CDR3 is CASSFRGGEQFF. CDR3 in DNA: TGTGCCAGCAGCTTTAGGGGGGGTGAGCAGTTCTTC.

This clonotype was detected only a few times. The chain combines TRBV25-1 with TRBJ1-2, with D maybe TRBD1 (5 bases). This CDR3 comprises 12 residues. V was pared by 3 bases and J by 9 bases, with 11 bases between. Germline-derived CDR1 and CDR2 are MGHDK and SYGVNS. CDR3 sequence (DNA): TGTGCCAGCAGTGACGGGGGACGGAGCTACACCTTC. This codes for CASSDGGRSYTF.

The sample holds a few counts of this clonotype. The chain uses TRBV3-1 and TRBJ2-7; no firm D call. CDR1 is LGHDT, CDR2 YNNKEL, per germline (reference sequence). V lost 0 bases and J 2 bases, leaving 11 bases between the germline ends. This CDR3 is built from 15 residues. CDR3 in amino acids: CASSQEPGDTYEQYF. CDR3 nucleotides: TGTGCCAGCAGCCAAGAACCAGGTGACACCTACGAGCAGTACTTC.

This chain joins TRBV27 and TRBJ1-1, with D possibly matching TRBD1 (6 bases). V lost 5 bases, J lost 1 base, and 11 bases lay in between. This CDR3 is 14 amino acids long. Germline V gene sequence: CDR1 MNHEY, CDR2 SMNVEV (reference sequence). The CDR3 sequence is CASSAPGQNTEAFF. Written as DNA, the CDR3 is TGTGCCAGCAGTGCCCCGGGACAGAACACTGAAGCTTTCTTT.